The clone carrying this T cell receptor (beta chain) has more than one count but fewer than ten. Its cognate antigen is unknown. The data derive from a study of T cell responses to AZD1222 COVID-19 vaccine. Overall study findings and caveats: In a largely white British group with more females than males, clonal diversity was possibly underestimated. Vaccine-associated CD4 TCRs ranged over spike, dominating at 160-218 and 743-854. AZD1222 recipients seropositive at baseline numbered only six or seven.

Germline CDR1 MNHEY, CDR2 SVGAGI. The V end lost 7 bases, the J end lost 4 bases, and 16 bases lay between the germline ends. The CDR3 length is 14 residues. Generated by immunoSEQ multiplex PCR, the TCRdb table keeps only in-frame clones and is missing some. The sample shows over 85,000 clones, 84% of them seen only once. This chain joins TRBV6-5 and TRBJ1-1; D is possibly TRBD1 (6 bases). This TCR was sampled from an adult in good health. The sample in question was peripheral blood, obtained on day 0 of AZD1222 vaccination. The CDR3 spells CASIGRGRSTEAFF. The CDR3 DNA reads as TGTGCCAGCATTGGCAGGGGTCGGAGCACTGAAGCTTTCTTT.